This section outlines one TCR beta chain sequence together with its context. TCRdb keeps only in-frame clones here, not all; method: immunoSEQ multiplex PCR. The profile shows a few hundred thousand clones, roughly 87% of them singletons. The data stem from a study of blood T cell repertoires in COVID-19. V shed 8 bases, J shed 0 bases, and the junction held 2 bases outside the gene matches. The CDR3 contains 13 residues. Germline loops: CDR1 SNHLY, CDR2 FYNNEI. The sequenced material came from PBMCs or T cells enriched from blood (not recorded which). This chain joins TRBV2 and TRBJ2-3; 7 nucleotides align to TRBD2. The sequence was obtained from a woman aged 25 to 39 who had recovered from COVID-19. This CDR3 reads CASGGDSTDTQYF. In DNA, the CDR3 is TGTGCCAGCGGGGGGGACAGCACAGATACGCAGTATTTT.